These 3 T cell receptor beta chains were all obtained from the same sample, sequenced in a study of Ad26.COV2.S vaccination and SARS-CoV-2 variants (dated by TCRdb to the early 2020s). What the treatment or condition label conveys for this sample: some 19 received Ad26.COV2.S at low or high dose, single or two shots; roughly 5 received placebo; per-sample allocation not given. Repertoires of vaccine and placebo recipients were sequenced from samples collected on day 63 after the first injection. Preparation of the library involved the immunoSEQ multiplex PCR assay. TCRdb obtained this table from immuneACCESS and retained in-frame rearrangements with V and J assigned. These tables miss some clones; where compared with another copy, unresolved V genes account for less than half of the shortfall, and the remainder is unexplained. For this sample the table gives some 450,000 clones, of which 90% were detected only once. Together, the top ten hold around 4.2% of the sample.

The input for sequencing was peripheral blood, taken in a trial of Ad26.COV2.S vaccine versus placebo. Receptors were obtained from a person between 18 and 65 years old who received the Ad26.COV2.S COVID-19 vaccine or a placebo.

This clone was observed once. The rearrangement uses TRBV6-6 and TRBJ2-7; D unresolved. Trimming removed 0 bases from V and 5 bases from J, with 14 bases in between. Germline CDR1 is MNHNY and CDR2 is SVGAGI (reference sequence). CDR3 size: 15 residues. CDR3 in DNA: TGTGCCAGCAGTTACTCGGCAGCCCCAGGCCACGAGCAGTACTTC. It codes for CASSYSAAPGHEQYF.

This clone is a singleton in its sample. The rearrangement uses TRBV7-2 and TRBJ1-2; D gene unclear. Deletions cut 0 bases from V and 8 bases from J, with 13 bases between. The CDR3 extends over 14 amino acids. Germline CDR1 reads SGHTA; CDR2 reads FQGNSA. CDR3 residues: CASSLALGIRGYTF. The CDR3 nucleotides are TGTGCCAGCAGCTTAGCGCTCGGTATTAGGGGCTACACCTTC.

The rearrangement joins TRBV14 to TRBJ2-1; TRBD2 matches 7 bases. CDR3 length equals 17 residues. V was pared by 3 bases and J by 0 bases, with 8 bases of the junction left unmatched. The germline gives CDR1 SGHDN, CDR2 FVKESK. The CDR3 reads CASSHFREGFSYNEQFF. For the CDR3, the DNA is TGTGCCAGCAGCCACTTCAGGGAGGGATTCTCCTACAATGAGCAGTTCTTC. The complete variable domain, with remaining parts taken from reference TRBV14 and TRBJ2-1, reads EAGVTQFPSHSVIEKGQTVTLRCDPISGHDNLYWYRRVMGKEIKFLLHFVKESKQDESGMPNNRFLAERTGGTYSTLKVQPAELEDSGVYFCASSHFREGFSYNEQFFGPGTRLTVL.